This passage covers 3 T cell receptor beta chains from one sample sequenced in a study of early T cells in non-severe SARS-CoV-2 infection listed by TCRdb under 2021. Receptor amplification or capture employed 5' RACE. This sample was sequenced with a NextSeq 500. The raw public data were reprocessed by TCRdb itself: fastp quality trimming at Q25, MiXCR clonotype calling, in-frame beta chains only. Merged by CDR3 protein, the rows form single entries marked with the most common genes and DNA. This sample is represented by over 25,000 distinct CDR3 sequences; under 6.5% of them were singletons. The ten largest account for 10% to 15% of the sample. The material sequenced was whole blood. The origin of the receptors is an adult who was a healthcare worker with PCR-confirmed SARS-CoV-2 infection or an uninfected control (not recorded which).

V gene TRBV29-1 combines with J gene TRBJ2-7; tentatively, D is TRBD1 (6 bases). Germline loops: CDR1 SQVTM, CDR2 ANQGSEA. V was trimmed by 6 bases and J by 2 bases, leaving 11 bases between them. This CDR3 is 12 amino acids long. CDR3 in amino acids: CSVQGYPYEQYF. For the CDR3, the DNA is TGCAGCGTGCAGGGGTATCCCTACGAGCAGTACTTC.

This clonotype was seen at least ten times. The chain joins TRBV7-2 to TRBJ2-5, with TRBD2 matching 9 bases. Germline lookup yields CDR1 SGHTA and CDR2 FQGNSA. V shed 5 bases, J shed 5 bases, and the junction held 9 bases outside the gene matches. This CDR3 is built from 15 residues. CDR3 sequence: CASSLGTSRVETQYF. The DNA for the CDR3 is TGTGCCAGCAGCCTCGGGACTAGCAGGGTGGAGACCCAGTACTTC.

DNA of the CDR3: TGTGCCAGCAGGGAGCTAGAGGTCTCCTACGAGCAGTACTTC. It encodes CASRELEVSYEQYF. This sequence joins TRBV11-2 and TRBJ2-7; no clear D gene. Germline loops: CDR1 SGHAT, CDR2 FQNNGV. The CDR3 length is 14 residues. Trimming took 6 bases from V and 0 from J, leaving 12 bases between them.